This T cell receptor (beta chain) is from a study of blood T cell repertoires in COVID-19. This CDR3 is built from 15 residues. Germline V gene data show CDR1 as SNHLY and CDR2 as FYNNEI. With V trimmed by 4 bases and J by 6 bases, 9 bases remained unmatched. Clones were read by immunoSEQ multiplex PCR, and TCRdb kept only the in-frame ones, dropping some. Among fewer than 250,000 clones listed, over 75% were seen once. Source material: peripheral blood. The sequence derives from a woman aged 35 to 49 with acute or convalescent COVID-19. This chain uses TRBV2 with TRBJ1-1; 9 bases are shared with TRBD1. Written as DNA, the CDR3 is TGTGCCAGCAGTGGGGTCACCGGGACAGGGTCTGAAGCTTTCTTT. The encoded protein is CASSGVTGTGSEAFF.